This TCR beta chain was obtained from a study of blood T cells in healthy people across ages. A second PCR of about 7 to 12 cycles used a sample-barcoded 5' primer and a J-beta primer mix. TCRdb passed the 5' RACE reads through MiXCR, listing each CDR3 protein once. This sample has about 2 million distinct CDR3 sequences, with about 50% found just once. This TCR was sampled from a woman between 35 and 50 years old in good health. The sample consisted of blood.

CDR3: CASSPKRGSQGAGANVLTF. CDR3 sequence (DNA): TGTGCCAGCAGCCCCAAAAGGGGCAGTCAGGGGGCTGGGGCCAACGTCCTGACTTTC. The gene calls are TRBV7-9 and TRBJ2-6; 7 nucleotides align to TRBD1. J lost 2 bases, V lost 5 bases, and 15 bases had no gene match. The CDR3 has 19 amino acids. CDR1 is SEHNR, CDR2 FQNEAQ, per germline (reference sequence).